These 22 T cell receptor beta chains originate from one sample sequenced in a study of T cells expressing NK-cell markers. TCRdb reprocessed the 5' RACE reads, keeping one entry per CDR3 protein, no DNA. The sample is made up of over 200,000 distinct CDR3 sequences, and the top ten hold around 0.37% of it. The specimen was blood T cells: a sorted CD56 or NKG2C T cell subset, CD4+ or CD8+ T cells, or bulk PBMC T cells (not recorded which). The source is a young man in good health.

The rearrangement links TRBV5-4 to TRBJ2-1. Germline V lookup: CDR1 SGHNT, CDR2 YYREEE (reference sequence). The CDR3 loop spans 13 amino acids. The CDR3 here is CASSSGSTNEQFF.

The chain uses TRBV19 and TRBJ2-1. The CDR3 loop spans 15 amino acids. CDR1 and CDR2 from the germline V gene are LNHDA and SQIVND (reference sequence). The CDR3 sequence is CASRIEGTPYNEQFF.

V and J are TRBV5-6 and TRBJ2-1; there is no DNA to check the TCRdb D call of TRBD2. Germline values: CDR1 SGHDT, CDR2 YYEEEE. The CDR3 totals 15 residues. The CDR3 reads CASSLGGRQFNEQFF.

The chain couples TRBV20-1 to TRBJ1-3. CDR3 length: 11 residues. The germline V gene encodes CDR1 DFQATT and CDR2 SNEGSKA (reference sequence). CDR3 loop: CSAALGNTIYF.

V is TRBV29-1 and J is TRBJ2-6; TCRdb's assignment of TRBD2 cannot be checked, as there is no DNA. Germline V gives CDR1 SQVTM, CDR2 ANQGSEA. The CDR3 covers 19 residues. The CDR3: CSVEWVAGARDAGANVLTF. The variable domain in full, with the rest retrieved from reference TRBV29-1 and TRBJ2-6, is SAVISQKPSRDICQRGTSLTIQCQVDSQVTMMFWYRQQPGQSLTLIATANQGSEATYESGFVIDKFPISRPNLTFSTLTVSNMSPEDSSIYLCSVEWVAGARDAGANVLTFGAGSRLTVL.

The chain is built from TRBV12-3 or TRBV12-4 and TRBJ1-5; TCRdb gives TRBD1 as the D gene, but with no DNA this cannot be confirmed. The CDR3 covers 15 residues. CDR3 sequence reads: CASTSTGLSNQPQHF.

CDR3 sequence: CAISDRQKNSYNEQFF. This sequence joins TRBV10-3 and TRBJ2-1; lacking DNA, the TRBD1 call made by TCRdb goes unchecked. Per the germline V gene, CDR1 is ENHRY and CDR2 is SYGVKD. This CDR3 is built from 16 residues.

The J gene is TRBJ2-7, the V gene TRBV20-1; lacking DNA, the TRBD2 call made by TCRdb goes unchecked. CDR3 length equals 16 residues. The V gene's germline CDR1 is DFQATT and CDR2 SNEGSKA (reference sequence). CDR3 sequence: CSARLAGGLSSYEQYF.

This chain connects TRBV7-9 to TRBJ2-5; as DNA is missing, the TRBD1 call by TCRdb cannot be tested. In germline, CDR1 is SEHNR, CDR2 FQNEAQ (reference sequence). The CDR3 runs to 13 residues. Here the CDR3 reads CASSRTVQETQYF.

This rearrangement joins TRBV6-1 to TRBJ1-3. Looked up from germline, CDR1 is MNHNS and CDR2 is SASEGT. The CDR3 has 15 amino acids. The CDR3: CASSEGRRAGNTIYF.

This sequence joins TRBV7-2 and TRBJ2-2; the TRBD2 assignment by TCRdb is unverifiable without DNA. Per the germline V gene, CDR1 is SGHTA and CDR2 is FQGNSA. This CDR3 spans 16 amino acids. The CDR3: CASSPDGGVGTGELFF.

This CDR3 reads CASSSEGASGNQPQHF. The rearrangement uses TRBV6-2 or TRBV6-3 and TRBJ1-5. The CDR3 extends over 16 amino acids. Germline values: CDR1 MNHEY, CDR2 SVGEGT.

The rearrangement uses TRBV12-3 or TRBV12-4 and TRBJ2-2; the D call of TRBD2 rests on TCRdb alone, since no DNA is present to check it. The CDR3 contains 15 residues. The CDR3 loop reads CASSKLAGGSGELFF.

The J gene is TRBJ2-2, the V gene TRBV29-1; TCRdb gives TRBD1 as the D gene, but with no DNA this cannot be confirmed. This CDR3 region has 13 residues. The germline V gene has CDR1 SQVTM and CDR2 ANQGSEA. This chain's CDR3 is CSGSRDRVGELFF.

The chain employs TRBV19 and TRBJ1-1. The CDR3 runs 15 residues. Germline V lookup: CDR1 LNHDA, CDR2 SQIVND (reference sequence). The CDR3 region is CASSTYHVANTEAFF.

The chain joins TRBV12-3 or TRBV12-4 to TRBJ2-7; the D call of TRBD2 rests on TCRdb alone, since no DNA is present to check it. The CDR3 sequence is 12 residues long. CDR3 protein: CASSLLPGGPYF.

V usage is TRBV29-1 and J usage is TRBJ2-3; TCRdb outputs TRBD2, but without DNA this stays unchecked. Germline V gene sequence: CDR1 SQVTM, CDR2 ANQGSEA. The CDR3 extends over 14 amino acids. The chain's CDR3 is CSVGGEGFTDTQYF.

The gene calls are TRBV24-1 and TRBJ2-5. The CDR3 sequence is 15 residues long. CDR1 is KGHDR and CDR2 is SFDVKD in the germline V gene. CDR3 region: CATSDGRRSQETQYF.

The chain couples TRBV12-3 or TRBV12-4 to TRBJ2-5; TCRdb selects TRBD2, and the lack of DNA leaves this call unchecked. The CDR3 runs to 16 residues. Here the CDR3 reads CASSYPSRAVQETQYF.

The chain carries TRBV20-1 and TRBJ2-3; TCRdb's D call, TRBD1, is unchecked because there is no DNA. The V gene's germline CDR1 is DFQATT and CDR2 SNEGSKA (reference sequence). The CDR3 covers 15 residues. This CDR3 is CSATGVIRIADTQYF.

This sequence joins TRBV7-2 and TRBJ2-1; absent DNA, TCRdb's TRBD2 call cannot be checked. This CDR3 has 14 residues. Germline V gene lookup returns CDR1 SGHTA and CDR2 FQGNSA. CDR3 protein: CASSPGREVGEQFF.

This chain connects TRBV7-8 to TRBJ2-7. This CDR3 comprises 16 residues. Per germline, CDR1 SGHVS and CDR2 FQNEAQ. This CDR3 is CASSLLTSGSRYEQYF.